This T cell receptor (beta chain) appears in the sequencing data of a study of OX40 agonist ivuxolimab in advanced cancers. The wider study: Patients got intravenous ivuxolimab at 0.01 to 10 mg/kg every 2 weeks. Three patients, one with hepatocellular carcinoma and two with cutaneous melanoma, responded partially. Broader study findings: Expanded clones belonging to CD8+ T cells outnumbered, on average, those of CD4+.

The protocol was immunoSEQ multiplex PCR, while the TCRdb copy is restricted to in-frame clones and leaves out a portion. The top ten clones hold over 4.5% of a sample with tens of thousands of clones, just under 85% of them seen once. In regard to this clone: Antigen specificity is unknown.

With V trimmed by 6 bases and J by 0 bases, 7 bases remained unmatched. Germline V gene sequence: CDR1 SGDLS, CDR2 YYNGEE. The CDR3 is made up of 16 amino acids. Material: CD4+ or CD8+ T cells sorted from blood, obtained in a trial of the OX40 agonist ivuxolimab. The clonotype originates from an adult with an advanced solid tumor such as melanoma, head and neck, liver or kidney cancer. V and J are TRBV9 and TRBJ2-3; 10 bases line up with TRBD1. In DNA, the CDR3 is TGTGCCAGCACCACGGGGGACAGGGGTAGCACAGATACGCAGTATTTT. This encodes CASTTGDRGSTDTQYF.